This T cell receptor beta chain appears in the sequencing data of a study of T cell repertoires in cytomegalovirus infection (dated by TCRdb to between 2019 and 2020). Background on the whole study: The HLA type of each donor mattered for the analysis, because public TCR beta signatures pointed to carriage of CMV infection along with the matching HLA type. Summary of the overall study and its limitations: Cumulative frequency of public TCR beta family members discriminated carriers of CMV infection plus the relevant HLA type in this cohort and an independent roughly 350-donor cohort. The ex vivo response was dominated by HLA-C-restricted CMV-specific TCR beta clonotypes, which also provided the single most frequent clonotype in two of eight donors.

CDR1 and CDR2 are drawn from the germline V gene (reference sequence): DFQATT, SNEGSKA. The CDR3 numbers 13 residues from cysteine through phenylalanine. The read is trimmed to its CDR3 DNA, 39 bases read in frame from base 1. V was cut back by 2 bases and J by 9 bases, leaving a gap of 16 bases between them. Sequencing was performed on an Illumina HiSeq 1500. TCRdb ran its own pipeline on the public reads, namely fastp trimming at Q25 and MiXCR clone calling, and kept in-frame beta chains. Each entry merges the rows of one CDR3 protein and shows their most common DNA and genes. In all, the sample holds more than 150,000 distinct CDR3 sequences, and 28% of those were seen once. Of the sample, under 35% is held by the ten largest clones. To note about this clonotype: Its antigen is unknown. No much larger clone exists at a distance of one base, and base qualities are not known.

This receptor was taken from a human donor in good health (CMV status not recorded). Some clones in this sample may be carry-over from other donors' samples. Sequenced: PBMCs. The sequence is built from TRBV20-1 and TRBJ2-5; the D call could be TRBD1 or TRBD2, with each sharing 5 bases. The encoded CDR3 is CSARPTGGFPQYF. The sequenced DNA is TGCAGTGCTAGACCCACTGGGGGTTTCCCCCAGTACTTC.